The 15 T cell receptor beta chains listed next were all sequenced from one sample in a study of shared clonotypes between healthy human individuals. Clones were sequenced by immunoSEQ multiplex PCR, and TCRdb holds only the in-frame ones, with some missing. The sample records roughly 2.6 million clones, roughly 92% being singletons. What was sequenced was naive CD4+ T cells sorted from blood. Subset described: CD45RA+ positively selected. These receptors came from a man aged 18 to 29 in good health.

The rearrangement links TRBV6-4 to TRBJ2-2; 9 nucleotides align to TRBD2. The length of the CDR3 is 17 residues. Germline V gives CDR1 MRHNA, CDR2 SNTAGT. V gave up 0 bases and J gave up 6 bases; unmatched junction bases: 8. The CDR3 nucleotides are TGTGCCAGCAGTGACTCGGCTAGCGGGGCTTTTGCCGGGGAGCTGTTTTTT. As protein: CASSDSASGAFAGELFF.

The chain uses TRBV2 and TRBJ1-3; D gene ambiguous. The germline CDR1 and CDR2 sequences are SNHLY and FYNNEI. There are 14 residues in the CDR3. With 2 bases removed from V and 3 bases from J, the gap between germline ends came to 8 bases. DNA for the CDR3: TGTGCCAGCAGTGAAATAACAAGTGGAAACACCATATATTTT. Translation gives CASSEITSGNTIYF. Filled out from reference TRBV2 and TRBJ1-3, the complete variable domain reads EPEVTQTPSHQVTQMGQEVILRCVPISNHLYFYWYRQILGQKVEFLVSFYNNEISEKSEIFDDQFSVERPDGSNFTLKIRSTKLEDSAMYFCASSEITSGNTIYFGEGSWLTVV.

V gene TRBV5-1 combines with J gene TRBJ1-1, with TRBD1 matching over 7 bases. The V segment lost 3 bases and the J segment 4 bases; nucleotides outside the gene matches: 9. The CDR3 runs to 15 residues. Per the germline V gene, CDR1 is SGHRS and CDR2 is YFSETQ. The CDR3 loop reads CASSSTSRGFTEAFF. In DNA form, the CDR3 reads TGCGCCAGCAGCTCCACCTCCAGGGGGTTCACTGAAGCTTTCTTT.

This sequence joins TRBV28 and TRBJ2-7, with no clear D. V gave up 5 bases and J gave up 2 bases, with 16 bases separating them. Germline-derived CDR1 and CDR2 are MDHEN and SYDVKM. There are 15 residues in the CDR3. In DNA, the CDR3 is TGTGCCAGCAGTCCCCTCGGCGGTGGGCCCTACGAGCAGTACTTC. This translates into CASSPLGGGPYEQYF.

V gene TRBV7-9 combines with J gene TRBJ1-6, with 7 bases matching TRBD1. The V segment lost 5 bases and the J segment 10 bases; nucleotides outside the gene matches: 11. The CDR3 contains 15 residues. CDR1 is SEHNR, CDR2 FQNEAQ, per germline (reference sequence). DNA of the CDR3: TGTGCCAGCAGCCCTGCAGGGGGTTTGGGCTCACCCCTCCACTTT. This codes for CASSPAGGLGSPLHF.

The V gene is TRBV10-3, the J gene TRBJ2-7, with TRBD1 identical over 7 bases. Unmatched junction bases numbered 5, after V lost 6 bases and J lost 0 bases. From germline, CDR1 is ENHRY and CDR2 SYGVKD. The CDR3 runs 14 residues. CDR3 in amino acids: CAISPGTVSYEQYF. CDR3 nucleotide sequence: TGTGCCATCAGCCCCGGGACAGTCTCCTACGAGCAGTACTTC.

Regarding this clone: Other nucleotide sequences in the sample specify the same CDR3. The chain couples TRBV18 to TRBJ2-3; D gene uncertain. V was cut by 0 bases and J by 5 bases, with 6 bases left in between. CDR3 length: 13 amino acids. Germline values: CDR1 KGHSH, CDR2 LQKENI. CDR3 in amino acids: CASSPPGIDTQYF. The CDR3 DNA is TGTGCCAGCTCACCACCGGGTATAGATACGCAGTATTTT.

This clone was detected only a few times. The DNA for the CDR3 is TGTGCCAGCAGCAACAGGGGGCTAGGCAATCAGCCCCAGCATTTT. Translating gives CASSNRGLGNQPQHF. This chain links TRBV27 with TRBJ1-5, with 9 bases lining up with TRBD1. J was trimmed by 2 bases and V by 6 bases; bases with no gene match: 5. CDR1 MNHEY and CDR2 SMNVEV come from the germline V gene (reference sequence). CDR3 size: 15 residues.

Comments on this clone: The same CDR3 also results from other DNA sequences found in this sample. The V call is TRBV4-3, the J call TRBJ2-3; 11 nucleotides line up with TRBD2. This CDR3 has 16 amino acids. Germline CDR1 reads LGHNA; CDR2 reads YSLEER. Losses at the gene ends were 3 bases for V and 0 bases for J; bases not matched to a gene: 2. The CDR3 DNA sequence: TGCGCCAGCAGCCAGGGGACTAGCGGTAGCACAGATACGCAGTATTTT. It specifies CASSQGTSGSTDTQYF.

The chain carries TRBV5-1 and TRBJ1-3; D is unclear. Trimming stripped 2 bases from V and 4 bases from J, with 10 bases between. Germline CDR1 SGHRS, CDR2 YFSETQ. This CDR3 has 14 amino acids. The CDR3 region has the DNA TGCGCCAGCAGCTTCGGTGGGCAGGGAAACACCATATATTTT. This translates into CASSFGGQGNTIYF.

The chain has TRBV4-3 and TRBJ1-5, with 7 bases fitting TRBD1. Trimming cost V 0 bases and J 2 bases; bases outside gene matches: 4. CDR1 and CDR2 (germline): LGHNA, YSLEER. CDR3 size: 16 residues. The CDR3 DNA sequence: TGCGCCAGCAGCCAAGAGACAGGGACGGGCAATCAGCCCCAGCATTTT. Translated, it gives CASSQETGTGNQPQHF.

This rearrangement joins TRBV28 to TRBJ2-7; the D gene is possibly TRBD1 (5 bases). Germline V lookup: CDR1 MDHEN, CDR2 SYDVKM. Deletions cut 4 bases from V and 3 bases from J, with 16 bases between. CDR3 length: 15 amino acids. The CDR3 coding sequence is TGTGCCAGCAGTTCCCCCGCGACAGCCAACTACGAGCAGTACTTC. Its translation is CASSSPATANYEQYF.

As to this clone: This specimen includes other DNA sequences encoding the same CDR3. The chain combines TRBV5-1 with TRBJ2-3; no firm D call. Per the germline V gene, CDR1 is SGHRS and CDR2 is YFSETQ. This CDR3 is built from 15 residues. Trimming cost V 2 bases and J 1 base, with 11 bases left between them. This CDR3 reads CASSFTVLGTDTQYF. The CDR3 DNA follows: TGCGCCAGCAGCTTTACGGTATTAGGCACAGATACGCAGTATTTT. Full variable domain (missing parts from reference TRBV5-1 and TRBJ2-3): KAGVTQTPRYLIKTRGQQVTLSCSPISGHRSVSWYQQTPGQGLQFLFEYFSETQRNKGNFPGRFSGRQFSNSRSEMNVSTLELGDSALYLCASSFTVLGTDTQYFGPGTRLTVL.

The V and J genes are TRBV30 and TRBJ2-7; possibly TRBD1 or TRBD2 for D (5 bases each). Trimming removed 0 bases at V and 0 bases at J, with 15 bases between. The CDR3 sequence is 16 residues long. Germline CDR1 and CDR2: GTSNPN and SVGIG (reference sequence). CDR3 sequence: CAWSVRGPHTSYEQYF. As DNA, the CDR3 is TGTGCCTGGAGTGTACGGGGCCCTCATACCTCCTACGAGCAGTACTTC.

The chain links TRBV5-1 to TRBJ1-6; D not certain. CDR1 SGHRS and CDR2 YFSETQ come from the germline V gene. The CDR3 is 16 residues long. The V gene lost 0 bases and the J gene lost 10 bases, with 17 bases spanning the gap. The CDR3: CASSLVLRGFGSPLHF. The CDR3 region has the DNA TGCGCCAGCAGCTTGGTATTGCGGGGATTCGGATCACCCCTCCACTTT.